Listed here is a single T cell receptor beta chain. The antigen remains unidentified. Libraries were prepared by immunoSEQ multiplex PCR; TCRdb keeps only in-frame clonotypes and omits some of them. The sample yields 150,000 to 200,000 clones, 88% seen once. This record belongs to a study of cytomegalovirus exposure and HLA in healthy donors. Study observations and caveats: Confirmation was obtained in vitro that a few CMV-associated chains are specific for CMV antigens. The study listed roughly 150 cytomegalovirus-associated TCR beta chains.

Input material: PBMCs. This clonotype was obtained from a man aged 18 to 35 in good health and CMV-seronegative.

CDR3 protein: CASSVGQGERQYF. CDR3 nucleotides: TGTGCCAGCAGCGTAGGACAGGGGGAAAGGCAGTACTTC. The J gene is TRBJ2-7, the V gene TRBV7-2, with 10 bases identical to TRBD1. The germline V gene encodes CDR1 SGHTA and CDR2 FQGNSA. V shed 5 bases and J 9 bases; nucleotides not matched to a gene: 7. This CDR3 is 13 amino acids long.